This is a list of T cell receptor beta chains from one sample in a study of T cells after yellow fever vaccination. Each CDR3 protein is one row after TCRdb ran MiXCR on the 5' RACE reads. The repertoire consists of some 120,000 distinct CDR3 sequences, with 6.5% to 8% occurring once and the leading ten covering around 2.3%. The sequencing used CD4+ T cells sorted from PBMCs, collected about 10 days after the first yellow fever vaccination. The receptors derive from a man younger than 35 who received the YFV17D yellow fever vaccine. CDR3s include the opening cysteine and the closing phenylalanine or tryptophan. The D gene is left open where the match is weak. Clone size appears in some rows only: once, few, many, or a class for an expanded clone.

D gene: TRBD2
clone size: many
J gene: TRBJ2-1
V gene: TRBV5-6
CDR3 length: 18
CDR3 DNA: TGTGCCAGCAGCTTAAATGCCCTCGGGCGGGGGACGTACAATGAGCAGTTCTTC
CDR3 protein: CASSLNALGRGTYNEQFF

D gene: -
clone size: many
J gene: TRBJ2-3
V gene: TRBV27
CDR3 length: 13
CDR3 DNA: TGTGCCAGCTTAAGACTGGGCACAGATACGCAGTATTTT
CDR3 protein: CASLRLGTDTQYF

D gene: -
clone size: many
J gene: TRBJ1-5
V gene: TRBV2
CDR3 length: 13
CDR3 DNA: TGTGCCAGCAGTGGGGATAGCAATCAGCCCCAGCATTTT
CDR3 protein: CASSGDSNQPQHF

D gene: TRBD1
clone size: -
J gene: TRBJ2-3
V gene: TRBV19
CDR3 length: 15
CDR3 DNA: TGTGCCAGTAGCCTGGGACAGGGGGCTCCAGATACGCAGTATTTT
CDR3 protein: CASSLGQGAPDTQYF

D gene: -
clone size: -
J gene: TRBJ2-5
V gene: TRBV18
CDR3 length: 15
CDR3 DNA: TGTGCCAGCTCACCACCGGGGGGGGGCACAGAGACCCAGTACTTC
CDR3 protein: CASSPPGGGTETQYF

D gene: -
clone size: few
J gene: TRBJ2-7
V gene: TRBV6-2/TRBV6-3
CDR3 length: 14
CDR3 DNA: TGTGCCAGCAGTTATTCTGGAGTCTCCTACGAGCAGTACTTC
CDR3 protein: CASSYSGVSYEQYF

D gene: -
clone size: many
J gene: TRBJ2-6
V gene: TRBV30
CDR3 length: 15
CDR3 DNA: TGTGCCTGGAGTGTACTGAGCTCTGGGGCCAACGTCCTGACTTTC
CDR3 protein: CAWSVLSSGANVLTF

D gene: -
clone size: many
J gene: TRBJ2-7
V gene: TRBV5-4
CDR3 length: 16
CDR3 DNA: TGTGCCAGCAGCTTGGGTGGGAGAACAGGTCTTTACGAGCAGTACTTC
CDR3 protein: CASSLGGRTGLYEQYF

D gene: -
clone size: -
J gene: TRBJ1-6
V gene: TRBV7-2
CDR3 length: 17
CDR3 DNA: TGTGCCAGCAGCTTTCGCCCGAGTGGATCCTTCCATTCACCCCTCCACTTT
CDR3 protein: CASSFRPSGSFHSPLHF

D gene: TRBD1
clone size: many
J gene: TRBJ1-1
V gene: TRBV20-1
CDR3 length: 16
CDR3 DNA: TGCAGTGCTAGAGATGCAGGACAGGGGCACTATGCTGAAGCTTTCTTT
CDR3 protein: CSARDAGQGHYAEAFF

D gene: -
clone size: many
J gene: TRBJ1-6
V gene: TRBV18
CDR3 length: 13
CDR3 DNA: TGTGCCAGCTCACCATTGGGGTCCTCACCCCTCCACTTT
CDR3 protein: CASSPLGSSPLHF

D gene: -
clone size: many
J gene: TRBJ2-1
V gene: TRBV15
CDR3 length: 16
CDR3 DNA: TGTGCCACCAGCAGAGGAGGCAGGGTGGCGGGGGCTGAGCAGTTCTTC
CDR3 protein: CATSRGGRVAGAEQFF

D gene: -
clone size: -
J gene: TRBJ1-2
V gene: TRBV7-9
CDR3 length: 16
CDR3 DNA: TGTGCCAGCAGCCCCAAGCCGGGTGGCACTAACTATGGCTACACCTTC
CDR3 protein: CASSPKPGGTNYGYTF

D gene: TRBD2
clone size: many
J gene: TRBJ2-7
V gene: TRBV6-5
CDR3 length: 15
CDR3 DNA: TGTGCCAGCAGTTACGGGCTAGCGGGGGTGGGCGAGCAGTACTTC
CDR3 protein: CASSYGLAGVGEQYF

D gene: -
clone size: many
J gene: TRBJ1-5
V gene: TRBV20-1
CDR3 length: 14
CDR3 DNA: TGCAGTGGTACGAGCCACAGGGCCGGTCAGCCCCAGCATTTT
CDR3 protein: CSGTSHRAGQPQHF

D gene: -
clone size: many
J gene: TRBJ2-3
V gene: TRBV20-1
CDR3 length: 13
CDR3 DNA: TGCAGTGCTCGGGGCACCAGCACAGATACGCAGTATTTT
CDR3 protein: CSARGTSTDTQYF

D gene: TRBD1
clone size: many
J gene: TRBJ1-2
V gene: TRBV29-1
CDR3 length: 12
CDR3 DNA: TGCAGCGTAGATGGACAGGGAGGCGGCTACACCTTC
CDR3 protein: CSVDGQGGGYTF

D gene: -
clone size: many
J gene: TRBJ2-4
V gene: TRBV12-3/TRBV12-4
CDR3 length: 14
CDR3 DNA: TGTGCCAGCAACCGAGTTGGGAGGTCGGACATTCAGTACTTC
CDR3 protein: CASNRVGRSDIQYF

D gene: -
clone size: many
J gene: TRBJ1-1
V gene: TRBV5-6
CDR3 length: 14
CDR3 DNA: TGTGCCAGCAGCTTGGGTGGAGGGAACACTGAAGCTTTCTTT
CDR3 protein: CASSLGGGNTEAFF

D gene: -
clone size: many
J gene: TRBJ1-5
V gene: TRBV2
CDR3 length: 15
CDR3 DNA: TGTGCCAGCAGTGTGTACGGACGAGACAATCAGCCCCAGCATTTT
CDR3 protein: CASSVYGRDNQPQHF

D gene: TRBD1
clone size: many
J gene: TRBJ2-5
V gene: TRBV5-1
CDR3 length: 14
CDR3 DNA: TGCGCCAGCAGCAGGGTCACAGGGGAAGAGACCCAGTACTTC
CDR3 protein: CASSRVTGEETQYF

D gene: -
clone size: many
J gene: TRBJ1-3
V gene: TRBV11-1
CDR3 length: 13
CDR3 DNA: TGTGCCAGCAACCAAGGATCTGGAAACACCATATATTTT
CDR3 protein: CASNQGSGNTIYF

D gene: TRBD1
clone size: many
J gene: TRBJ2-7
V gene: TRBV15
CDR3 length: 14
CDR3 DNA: TGTGCCACCAGCAGGGGACAGGTAACCTACGAGCAGTACTTC
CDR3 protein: CATSRGQVTYEQYF

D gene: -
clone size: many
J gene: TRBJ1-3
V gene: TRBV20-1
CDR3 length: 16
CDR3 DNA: TGCAGTGCTCGCACGGCAGGGATTAGCTCTGGAAACACCATATATTTT
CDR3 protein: CSARTAGISSGNTIYF

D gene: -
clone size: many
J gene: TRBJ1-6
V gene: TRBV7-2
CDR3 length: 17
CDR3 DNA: TGTGCCAGCAGCCTCTCCAAGGGGGAATCCTATAATTCACCCCTCCACTTT
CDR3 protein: CASSLSKGESYNSPLHF

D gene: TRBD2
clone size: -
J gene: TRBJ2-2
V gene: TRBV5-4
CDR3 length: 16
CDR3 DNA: TGTGCCAGCAGCTCTAGCGGGGGGGCGAACACCGGGGAGCTGTTTTTT
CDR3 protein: CASSSSGGANTGELFF

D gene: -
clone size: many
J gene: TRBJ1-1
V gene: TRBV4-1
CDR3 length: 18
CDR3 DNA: TGCGCCAGCAGCCCCTCGGGACGTCGGACCGCCATGAACACTGAAGCTTTCTTT
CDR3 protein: CASSPSGRRTAMNTEAFF

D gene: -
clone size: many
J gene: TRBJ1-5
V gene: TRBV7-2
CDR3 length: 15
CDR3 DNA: TGTGCCAGCAGCCCAAGGGGTTATAGCAATCAGCCCCAGCATTTT
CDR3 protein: CASSPRGYSNQPQHF

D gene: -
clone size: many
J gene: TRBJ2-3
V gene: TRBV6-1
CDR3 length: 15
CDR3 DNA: TGTGCCAGCAGCCCACACGCACTGAGCACAGATACGCAGTATTTT
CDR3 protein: CASSPHALSTDTQYF

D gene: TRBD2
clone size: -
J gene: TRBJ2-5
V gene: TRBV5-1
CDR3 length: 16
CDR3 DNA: TGCGCCAGCAGCCGGTCGGGACTAGGCACCCAAGAGACCCAGTACTTC
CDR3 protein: CASSRSGLGTQETQYF

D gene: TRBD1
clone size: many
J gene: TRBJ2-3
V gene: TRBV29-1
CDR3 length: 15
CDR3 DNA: TGCAGCGTTGAAGGTCCAGGGGGTGGCACAGATACGCAGTATTTT
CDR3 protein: CSVEGPGGGTDTQYF

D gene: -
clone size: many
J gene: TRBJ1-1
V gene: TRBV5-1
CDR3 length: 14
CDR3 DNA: TGCGCCAGCAGCTTGTCGTCGGTGAACACTGAAGCTTTCTTT
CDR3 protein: CASSLSSVNTEAFF

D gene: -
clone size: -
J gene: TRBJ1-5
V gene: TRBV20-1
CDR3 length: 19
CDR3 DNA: TGCAGTGCTAGAAGCCCACAGGGACAAGTTGGACATAGCAATCAGCCCCAGCATTTT
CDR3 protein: CSARSPQGQVGHSNQPQHF

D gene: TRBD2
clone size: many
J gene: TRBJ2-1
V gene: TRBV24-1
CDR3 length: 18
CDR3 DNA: TGTGCCACCAGTGATCCCAAACCTCTAGCGGGGGGCCGCAATGAGCAGTTCTTC
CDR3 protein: CATSDPKPLAGGRNEQFF

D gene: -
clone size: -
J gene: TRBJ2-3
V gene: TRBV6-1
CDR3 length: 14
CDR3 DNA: TGTGCCAGCAGGGCTAGCGACGACACAGATACGCAGTATTTT
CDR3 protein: CASRASDDTDTQYF

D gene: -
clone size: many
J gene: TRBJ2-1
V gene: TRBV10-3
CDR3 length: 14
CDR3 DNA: TGTGCCATCAGTGAGGTGACCGCGTACAATGAGCAGTTCTTC
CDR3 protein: CAISEVTAYNEQFF

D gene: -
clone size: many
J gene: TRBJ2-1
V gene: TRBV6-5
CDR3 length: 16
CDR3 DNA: TGTGCCAGCAGCCCCGGGAGCGCCCAGGGTAACAATGAGCAGTTCTTC
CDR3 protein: CASSPGSAQGNNEQFF

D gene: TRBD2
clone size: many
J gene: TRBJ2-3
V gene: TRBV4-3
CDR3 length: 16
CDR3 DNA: TGCGCCAGCAGCCAAGAGCGGGGGGTAGCTGGGCAGACGCAGTATTTT
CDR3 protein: CASSQERGVAGQTQYF

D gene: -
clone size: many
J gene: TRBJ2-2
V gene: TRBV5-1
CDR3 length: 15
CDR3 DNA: TGCGCCAGCAGCTTGGGGGACATCGGCACCGGGGAGCTGTTTTTT
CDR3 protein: CASSLGDIGTGELFF

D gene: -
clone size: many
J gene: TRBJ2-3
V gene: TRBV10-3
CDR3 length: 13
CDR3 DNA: TGTGCCATCAGACCACTTACCAGAGATACGCAGTATTTT
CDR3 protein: CAIRPLTRDTQYF

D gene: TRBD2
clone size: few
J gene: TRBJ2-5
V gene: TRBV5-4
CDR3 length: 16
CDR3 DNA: TGTGCCAGCAGCCGGAGACTAGCGGGGTCCCAAGAGACCCAGTACTTC
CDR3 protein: CASSRRLAGSQETQYF

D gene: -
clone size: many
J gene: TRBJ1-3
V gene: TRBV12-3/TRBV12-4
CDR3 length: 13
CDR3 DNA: TGTGCCAGCAGTCGGGACCTCCAAAACACCATATATTTT
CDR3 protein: CASSRDLQNTIYF

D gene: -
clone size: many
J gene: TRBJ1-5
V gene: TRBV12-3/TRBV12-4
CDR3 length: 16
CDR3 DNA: TGTGCCAGCAGTTCCCAGGCGCTGGTCGCCAATCAGCCCCAGCATTTT
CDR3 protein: CASSSQALVANQPQHF

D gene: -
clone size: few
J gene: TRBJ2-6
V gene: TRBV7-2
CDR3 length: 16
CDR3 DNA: TGTGCCAGCAGCTTAGTTTGGGGGGCCGGGGCCAACGTCCTGACTTTC
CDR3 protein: CASSLVWGAGANVLTF

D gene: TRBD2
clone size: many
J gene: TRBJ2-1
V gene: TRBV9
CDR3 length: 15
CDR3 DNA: TGTGCCAGCAGCGTAAGCGGGGACCTATACAATGAGCAGTTCTTC
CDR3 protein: CASSVSGDLYNEQFF

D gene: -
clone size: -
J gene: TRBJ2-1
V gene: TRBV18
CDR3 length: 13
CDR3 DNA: TGTGCCAGCTCACTCGACTGGGGCAATGAGCAGTTCTTC
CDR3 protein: CASSLDWGNEQFF

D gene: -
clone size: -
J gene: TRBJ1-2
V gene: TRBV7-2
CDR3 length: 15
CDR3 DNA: TGTGCCAGCAGCTTAGACACAGGAAGCTTCTATGGCTACACCTTC
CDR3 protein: CASSLDTGSFYGYTF

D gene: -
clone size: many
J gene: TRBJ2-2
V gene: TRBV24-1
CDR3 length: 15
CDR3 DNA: TGTGCCACCAGTGGTGTCCGGGACACAACCGGGGAGCTGTTTTTT
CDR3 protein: CATSGVRDTTGELFF

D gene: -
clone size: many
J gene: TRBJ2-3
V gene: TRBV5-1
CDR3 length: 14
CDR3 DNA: TGCGCCAGCAGCTTTGGACTACCCACAGATACGCAGTATTTT
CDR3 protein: CASSFGLPTDTQYF

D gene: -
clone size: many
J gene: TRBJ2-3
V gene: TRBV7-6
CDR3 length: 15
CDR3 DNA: TGTGCCAGCAGCTTAAGAGGGGCCAGCACAGATACGCAGTATTTT
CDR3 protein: CASSLRGASTDTQYF

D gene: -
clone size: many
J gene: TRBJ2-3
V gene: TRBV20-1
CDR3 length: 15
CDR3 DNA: TGCAGTGCTAGAGACCCCAGGAAATCAGGGAATACGCAGTATTTT
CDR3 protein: CSARDPRKSGNTQYF

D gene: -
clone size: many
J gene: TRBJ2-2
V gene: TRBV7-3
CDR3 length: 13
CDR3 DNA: TGTGCCAGCAGCTTAACCGGCCGTAGGGAGCTGTTTTTT
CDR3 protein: CASSLTGRRELFF

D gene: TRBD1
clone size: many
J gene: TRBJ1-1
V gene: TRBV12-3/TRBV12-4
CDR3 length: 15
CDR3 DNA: TGTGCCAGCAGCGCCGACAGGGGGCGCGGAACTGAAGCTTTCTTT
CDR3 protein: CASSADRGRGTEAFF

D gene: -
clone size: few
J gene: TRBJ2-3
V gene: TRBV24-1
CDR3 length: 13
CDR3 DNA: TGTGCCACCAGGGGCGGGGGCACAGATACGCAGTATTTT
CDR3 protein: CATRGGGTDTQYF